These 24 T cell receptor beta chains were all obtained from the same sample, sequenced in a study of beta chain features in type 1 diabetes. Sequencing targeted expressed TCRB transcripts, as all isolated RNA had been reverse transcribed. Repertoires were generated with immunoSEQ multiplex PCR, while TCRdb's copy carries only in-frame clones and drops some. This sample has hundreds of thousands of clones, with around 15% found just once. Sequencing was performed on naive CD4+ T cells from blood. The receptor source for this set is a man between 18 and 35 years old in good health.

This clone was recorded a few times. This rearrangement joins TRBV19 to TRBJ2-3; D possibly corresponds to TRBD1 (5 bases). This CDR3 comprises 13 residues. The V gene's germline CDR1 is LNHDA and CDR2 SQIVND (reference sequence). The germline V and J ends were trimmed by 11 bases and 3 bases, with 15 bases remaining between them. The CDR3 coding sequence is TGTGCCGAAGGGGTCTCGCGGACAGATACGCAGTATTTT. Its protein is CAEGVSRTDTQYF.

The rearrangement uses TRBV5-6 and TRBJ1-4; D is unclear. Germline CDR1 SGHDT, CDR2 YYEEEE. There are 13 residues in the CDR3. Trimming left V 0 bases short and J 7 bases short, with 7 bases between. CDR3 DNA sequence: TGTGCCAGCAGCTTGGGCAGGATTGAAAAACTGTTTTTT. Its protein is CASSLGRIEKLFF.

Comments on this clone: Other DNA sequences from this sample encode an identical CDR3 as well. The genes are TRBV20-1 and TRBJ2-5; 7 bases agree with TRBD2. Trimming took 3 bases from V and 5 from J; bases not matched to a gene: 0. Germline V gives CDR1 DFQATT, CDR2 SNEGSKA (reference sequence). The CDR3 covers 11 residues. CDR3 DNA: TGCAGTGCTAGGGGAGGGGAGACCCAGTACTTC. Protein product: CSARGGETQYF.

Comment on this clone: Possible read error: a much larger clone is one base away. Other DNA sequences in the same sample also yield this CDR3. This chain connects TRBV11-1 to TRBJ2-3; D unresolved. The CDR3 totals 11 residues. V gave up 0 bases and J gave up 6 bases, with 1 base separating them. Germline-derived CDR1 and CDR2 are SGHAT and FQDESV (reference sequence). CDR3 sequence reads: CASSLADTQYF. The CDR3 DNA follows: TGTGCCAGCAGCTTAGCGGATACGCAGTATTTT. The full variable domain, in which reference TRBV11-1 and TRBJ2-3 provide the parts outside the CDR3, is EAEVAQSPRYKITEKSQAVAFWCDPISGHATLYWYRQILGQGPELLVQFQDESVVDDSQLPKDRFSAERLKGVDSTLKIQPAELGDSAMYLCASSLADTQYFGPGTRLTVL.

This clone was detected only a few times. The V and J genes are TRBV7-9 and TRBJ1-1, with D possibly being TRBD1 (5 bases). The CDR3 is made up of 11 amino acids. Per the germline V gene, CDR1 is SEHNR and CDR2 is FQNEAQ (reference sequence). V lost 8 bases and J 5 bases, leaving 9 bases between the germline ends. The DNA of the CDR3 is TGTGCCAGCTTCAGGGATACTGAAGCTTTCTTT. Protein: CASFRDTEAFF.

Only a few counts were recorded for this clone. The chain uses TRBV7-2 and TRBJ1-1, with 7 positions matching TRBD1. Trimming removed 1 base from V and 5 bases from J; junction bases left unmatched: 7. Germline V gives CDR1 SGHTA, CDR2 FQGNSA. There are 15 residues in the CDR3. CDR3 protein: CASSLGEGARTEAFF. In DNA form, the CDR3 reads TGTGCCAGCAGCTTAGGGGAGGGGGCGAGGACTGAAGCTTTCTTT.

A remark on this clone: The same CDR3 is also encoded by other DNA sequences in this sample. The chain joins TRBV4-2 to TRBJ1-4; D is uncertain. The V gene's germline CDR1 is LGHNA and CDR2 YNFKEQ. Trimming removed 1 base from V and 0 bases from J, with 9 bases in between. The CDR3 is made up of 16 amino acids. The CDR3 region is CASSQVGVATNEKLFF. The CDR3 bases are TGTGCCAGCAGCCAAGTTGGGGTTGCAACTAATGAAAAACTGTTTTTT.

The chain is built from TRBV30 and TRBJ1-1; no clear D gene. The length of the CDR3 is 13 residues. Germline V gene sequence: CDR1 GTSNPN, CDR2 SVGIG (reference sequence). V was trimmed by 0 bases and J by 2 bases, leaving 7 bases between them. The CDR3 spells CAWSVMENTEAFF. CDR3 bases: TGTGCCTGGAGTGTAATGGAAAACACTGAAGCTTTCTTT. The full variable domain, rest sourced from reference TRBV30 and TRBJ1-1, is SQTIHQWPATLVQPVGSPLSLECTVEGTSNPNLYWYRQAAGRGLQLLFYSVGIGQISSEVPQNLSASRPQDRQFILSSKKLLLSDSGFYLCAWSVMENTEAFFGQGTRLTVV.

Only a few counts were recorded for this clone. The CDR3 region has the DNA TGTGCCAGCAGCTCCACACAGGGGTCCTCCCCCTATGGCTACACCTTC. Amino acid sequence: CASSSTQGSSPYGYTF. The chain links TRBV11-2 to TRBJ1-2, with 7 bases matching TRBD1. Germline V gene sequence: CDR1 SGHAT, CDR2 FQNNGV. The CDR3 is made up of 16 amino acids. V shed 4 bases and J 4 bases; nucleotides not matched to a gene: 12.

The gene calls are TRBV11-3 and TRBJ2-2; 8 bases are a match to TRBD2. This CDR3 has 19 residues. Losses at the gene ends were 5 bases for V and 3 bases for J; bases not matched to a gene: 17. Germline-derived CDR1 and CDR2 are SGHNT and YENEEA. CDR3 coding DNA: TGTGCCAGCAGCCCGGGGTCGGGACTAGGCGCTCGGGACACCGGGGAGCTGTTTTTT. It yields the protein CASSPGSGLGARDTGELFF. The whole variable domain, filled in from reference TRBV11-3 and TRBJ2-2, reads EAGVVQSPRYKIIEKKQPVAFWCNPISGHNTLYWYLQNLGQGPELLIRYENEEAVDDSQLPKDRFSAERLKGVDSTLKIQPAELGDSAVYLCASSPGSGLGARDTGELFFGEGSRLTVL.

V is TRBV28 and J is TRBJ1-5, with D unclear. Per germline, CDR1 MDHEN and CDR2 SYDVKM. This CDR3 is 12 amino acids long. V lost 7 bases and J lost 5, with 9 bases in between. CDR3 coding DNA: TGTGCCAGCACCTTTTCTGATCAGCCCCAGCATTTT. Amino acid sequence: CASTFSDQPQHF.

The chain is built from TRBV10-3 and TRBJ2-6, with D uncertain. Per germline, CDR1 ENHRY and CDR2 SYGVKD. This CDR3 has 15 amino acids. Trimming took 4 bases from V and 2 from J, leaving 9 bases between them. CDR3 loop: CAISAERPGANVLTF. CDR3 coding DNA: TGTGCCATCAGTGCTGAGAGGCCTGGGGCCAACGTCCTGACTTTC.

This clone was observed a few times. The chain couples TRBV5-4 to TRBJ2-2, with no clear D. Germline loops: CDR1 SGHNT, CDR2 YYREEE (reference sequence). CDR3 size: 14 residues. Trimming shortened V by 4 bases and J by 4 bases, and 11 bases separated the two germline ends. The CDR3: CASSVAYSTGELFF. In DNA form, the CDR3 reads TGTGCCAGCAGCGTGGCTTACAGCACCGGGGAGCTGTTTTTT.

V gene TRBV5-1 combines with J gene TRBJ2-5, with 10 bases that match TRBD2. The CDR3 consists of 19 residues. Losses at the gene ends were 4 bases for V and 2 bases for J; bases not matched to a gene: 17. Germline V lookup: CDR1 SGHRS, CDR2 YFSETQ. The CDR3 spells CASSALVASGSGKQETQYF. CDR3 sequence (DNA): TGCGCCAGCAGCGCCCTGGTGGCTAGCGGGAGTGGTAAACAAGAGACCCAGTACTTC.

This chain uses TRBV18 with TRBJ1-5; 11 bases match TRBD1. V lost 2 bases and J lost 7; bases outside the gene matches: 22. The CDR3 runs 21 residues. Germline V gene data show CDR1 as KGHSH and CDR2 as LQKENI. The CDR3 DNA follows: TGTGCCAGCTCACCAACCAACCCCCAGGACAGGGGGCTTCGAGTAGCACAGCCCCAGCATTTT. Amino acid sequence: CASSPTNPQDRGLRVAQPQHF.

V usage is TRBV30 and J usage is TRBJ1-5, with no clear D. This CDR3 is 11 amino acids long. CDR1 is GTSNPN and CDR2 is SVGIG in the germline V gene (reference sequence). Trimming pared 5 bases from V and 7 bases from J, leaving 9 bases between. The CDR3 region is CAWARRQPQHF. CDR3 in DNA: TGTGCCTGGGCCCGTCGGCAGCCCCAGCATTTT.

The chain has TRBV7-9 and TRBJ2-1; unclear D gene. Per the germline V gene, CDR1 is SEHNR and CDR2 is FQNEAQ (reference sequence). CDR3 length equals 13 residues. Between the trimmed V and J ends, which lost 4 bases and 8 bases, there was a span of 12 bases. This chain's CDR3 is CASSSRVVDEQFF. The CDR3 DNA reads TGTGCCAGCAGCTCTAGGGTAGTCGATGAGCAGTTCTTC.

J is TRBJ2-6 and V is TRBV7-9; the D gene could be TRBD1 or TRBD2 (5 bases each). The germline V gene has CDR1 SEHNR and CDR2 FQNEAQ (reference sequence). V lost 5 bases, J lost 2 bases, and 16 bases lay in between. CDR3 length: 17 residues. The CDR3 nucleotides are TGTGCCAGCAGCCCCGTCGGGACCCAACCTGGGGCCAACGTCCTGACTTTC. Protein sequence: CASSPVGTQPGANVLTF.

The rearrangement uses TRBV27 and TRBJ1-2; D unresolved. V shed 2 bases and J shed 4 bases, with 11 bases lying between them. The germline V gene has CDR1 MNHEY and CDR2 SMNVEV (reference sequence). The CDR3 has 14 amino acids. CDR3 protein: CASSLNWAAYGYTF. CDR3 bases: TGTGCCAGCAGTTTAAATTGGGCAGCCTATGGCTACACCTTC.

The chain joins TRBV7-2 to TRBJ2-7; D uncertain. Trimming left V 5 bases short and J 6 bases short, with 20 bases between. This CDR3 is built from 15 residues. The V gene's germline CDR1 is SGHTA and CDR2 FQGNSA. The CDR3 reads CASSPIPGPRGEQYF. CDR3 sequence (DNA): TGTGCCAGCAGCCCAATACCGGGCCCTAGAGGCGAGCAGTACTTC.

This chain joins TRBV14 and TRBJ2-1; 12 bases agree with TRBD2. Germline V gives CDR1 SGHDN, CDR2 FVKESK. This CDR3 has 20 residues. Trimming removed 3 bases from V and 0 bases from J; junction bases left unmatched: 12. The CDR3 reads CASSHWTSGKTLISYNEQFF. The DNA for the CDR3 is TGTGCCAGCAGCCACTGGACTAGCGGGAAAACTCTTATCTCCTACAATGAGCAGTTCTTC.

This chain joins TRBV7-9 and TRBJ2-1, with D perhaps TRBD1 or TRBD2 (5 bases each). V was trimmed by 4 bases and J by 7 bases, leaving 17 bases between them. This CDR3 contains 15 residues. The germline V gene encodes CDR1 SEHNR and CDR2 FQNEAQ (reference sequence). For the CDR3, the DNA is TGTGCCAGCAGCTCAGCCGGGACGGCGAGAAATGAGCAGTTCTTC. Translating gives CASSSAGTARNEQFF.

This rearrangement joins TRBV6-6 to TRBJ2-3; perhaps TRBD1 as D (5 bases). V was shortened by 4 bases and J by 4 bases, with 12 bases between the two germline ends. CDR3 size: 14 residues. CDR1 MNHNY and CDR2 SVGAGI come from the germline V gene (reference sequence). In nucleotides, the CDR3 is TGTGCCAGCAGTTCCGGCAGGGTCCCAGATACGCAGTATTTT. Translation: CASSSGRVPDTQYF.

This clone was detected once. CDR3 DNA sequence: TGTGCCAGTACTGGGGGGAAACAGCCCCAGCATTTT. This gives the protein CASTGGKQPQHF. V is TRBV19 and J is TRBJ1-5, with D possibly TRBD1 on 5 matching bases. CDR1 and CDR2 (germline): LNHDA, SQIVND (reference sequence). The CDR3 sequence is 12 residues long. Deletions cut 7 bases from V and 7 bases from J, with 11 bases between.